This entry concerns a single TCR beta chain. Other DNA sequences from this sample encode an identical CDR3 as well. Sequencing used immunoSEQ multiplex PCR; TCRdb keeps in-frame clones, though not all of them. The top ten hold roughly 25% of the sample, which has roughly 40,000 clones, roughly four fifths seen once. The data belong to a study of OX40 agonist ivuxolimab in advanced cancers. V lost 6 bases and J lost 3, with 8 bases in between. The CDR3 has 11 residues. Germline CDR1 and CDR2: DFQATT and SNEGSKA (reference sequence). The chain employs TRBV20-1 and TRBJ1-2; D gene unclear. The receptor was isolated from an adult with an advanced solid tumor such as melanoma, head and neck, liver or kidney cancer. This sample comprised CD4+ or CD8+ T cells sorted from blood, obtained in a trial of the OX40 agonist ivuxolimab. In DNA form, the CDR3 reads TGCAGTGCGGATGGGCACTATGGCTACACCTTC. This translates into CSADGHYGYTF.